Following are 21 T cell receptor beta chains from one sample sequenced in a study of cytotoxic CD8 clonotypes in ibrutinib-treated CLL (dated by TCRdb to 2020 to 2022). The protocol used for the library was the immunoSEQ multiplex PCR assay. TCRdb retrieved this table from immuneACCESS and kept in-frame rearrangements only. Not all clones are present; in checked studies, unresolved V genes account for under half, and no reason is known for the remainder. This sample comprises tens of thousands of clones, roughly nine tenths of them detected only once. The ten largest clones represent approximately 3.1% of the sample. The sample's time point label is to be understood as: approximately eleven months on ibrutinib. Source: PBMCs, taken after 12 months of ibrutinib treatment. The receptors were gathered from a human donor with chronic lymphocytic leukemia.

The rearrangement joins TRBV4-1 to TRBJ1-1, with unresolved D. The CDR3 is made up of 15 amino acids. V gave up 0 bases and J gave up 4 bases, with 12 bases separating them. CDR1 MGHRA and CDR2 YSYEKL come from the germline V gene. The CDR3: CASSQDRGRGTEAFF. CDR3 nucleotide sequence: TGCGCCAGCAGCCAAGATAGAGGGAGAGGCACTGAAGCTTTCTTT.

The chain employs TRBV5-1 and TRBJ2-7, with 10 bases identical to TRBD1. Losses at the gene ends were 0 bases for V and 6 bases for J; bases not matched to a gene: 3. The CDR3 loop spans 14 amino acids. Germline-derived CDR1 and CDR2 are SGHRS and YFSETQ. The CDR3 DNA follows: TGCGCCAGCAGCTTGGTTCGGACAGGGGGCGAGCAGTACTTC. Its translation: CASSLVRTGGEQYF.

The chain joins TRBV9 to TRBJ2-5; the D gene is possibly TRBD1 (8 bases). The CDR3 has 16 residues. The ends were cut back, 3 bases at V and 3 bases at J, with 18 bases in the middle. Germline V gene lookup returns CDR1 SGDLS and CDR2 YYNGEE. The CDR3 sequence: CASSGEAGQVKETQYF. The CDR3 DNA reads as TGTGCCAGCAGCGGAGAAGCGGGACAGGTAAAAGAGACCCAGTACTTC.

The chain combines TRBV5-1 with TRBJ2-7; 9 positions match TRBD1. Germline assignment: CDR1 SGHRS and CDR2 YFSETQ. Germline trimming cut 2 bases from V and 5 bases from J; bases unmatched to any gene: 5. The CDR3 length is 14 residues. CDR3 amino acids: CASSFQQGAHEQYF. Here the CDR3 DNA reads TGCGCCAGCAGCTTCCAACAGGGGGCCCACGAGCAGTACTTC.

V usage is TRBV30 and J usage is TRBJ1-4; the D is unclear. The germline V gene has CDR1 GTSNPN and CDR2 SVGIG (reference sequence). CDR3 length: 16 residues. V lost 3 bases and J lost 4, with 18 bases in between. In nucleotides, the CDR3 is TGTGCCTGGAGCCGAAACAGTCGCGGGCTTAATGAAAAACTGTTTTTT. Protein sequence: CAWSRNSRGLNEKLFF.

The V call is TRBV28, the J call TRBJ2-3, with a possible D match to TRBD2 (6 bases). CDR1 and CDR2 (germline): MDHEN, SYDVKM. The CDR3 has 14 residues. The ends were cut back, 6 bases at V and 4 bases at J, with 14 bases in the middle. CDR3 sequence reads: CASRPTSHADTQYF. The CDR3 region has the DNA TGTGCCAGCAGGCCGACTAGTCATGCAGATACGCAGTATTTT.

The rearrangement uses TRBV12-5 and TRBJ1-1, with D perhaps TRBD1 (5 bases). Trimming removed 3 bases at V and 4 bases at J, with 9 bases between. From germline, CDR1 is LGHNT and CDR2 FRNRAP. The length of the CDR3 is 13 residues. CDR3 nucleotides: TGTGCTAGTGGTTTTGACAGATTCACTGAAGCTTTCTTT. It translates to CASGFDRFTEAFF.

The chain uses TRBV6-1 and TRBJ1-4, with D perhaps matching TRBD1 (6 bases). Germline assignment: CDR1 MNHNS and CDR2 SASEGT. V dropped 3 bases and J dropped 5 bases, with 13 bases sitting between them. This CDR3 has 15 amino acids. CDR3 DNA sequence: TGTGCCAGCAGTGACATGACAGGAGGCAATGAAAAACTGTTTTTT. Amino acids: CASSDMTGGNEKLFF.

The chain has TRBV7-8 and TRBJ2-7, with a weak D call TRBD1 (6 bases). Germline V gene sequence: CDR1 SGHVS, CDR2 FQNEAQ. This CDR3 has 14 residues. The germline V and J ends were trimmed by 5 bases and 0 bases, with 11 bases remaining between them. CDR3 in amino acids: CASSQDRFSYEQYF. As DNA, the CDR3 is TGTGCCAGCAGCCAAGACAGGTTCTCCTACGAGCAGTACTTC.

This rearrangement joins TRBV27 to TRBJ2-7; 8 positions match TRBD1. Germline CDR1 and CDR2: MNHEY and SMNVEV (reference sequence). This CDR3 has 13 residues. V lost 8 bases and J lost 0; bases outside the gene matches: 3. CDR3 bases: TGTGCCAGCCAGGACAGGGACTCCTACGAGCAGTACTTC. Translated: CASQDRDSYEQYF.

The chain couples TRBV19 to TRBJ2-7, with TRBD2 identical over 8 bases. The CDR3 totals 15 residues. Looked up from germline, CDR1 is LNHDA and CDR2 is SQIVND (reference sequence). V lost 3 bases to trimming and J lost 0 bases; unmatched junction nucleotides: 4. CDR3 region: CASSISGVPSYEQYF. In DNA form, the CDR3 reads TGTGCCAGTAGTATTAGCGGGGTCCCCTCCTACGAGCAGTACTTC.

This chain joins TRBV9 and TRBJ1-4, with 10 bases that match TRBD1. With V trimmed by 0 bases and J by 5 bases, 4 bases remained unmatched. The V gene's germline CDR1 is SGDLS and CDR2 YYNGEE. The CDR3 is 16 residues long. The CDR3 nucleotides are TGTGCCAGCAGCGTAGGGGACAGGGGAGGAAATGAAAAACTGTTTTTT. Its protein is CASSVGDRGGNEKLFF. Full variable domain (remainder filled in from reference TRBV9 and TRBJ1-4): DSGVTQTPKHLITATGQRVTLRCSPRSGDLSVYWYQQSLDQGLQFLIQYYNGEERAKGNILERFSAQQFPDLHSELNLSSLELGDSALYFCASSVGDRGGNEKLFFGSGTQLSVL.

This clone occurred a few times. J is TRBJ1-1 and V is TRBV9; 8 bases fit TRBD1. Trimming cost V 1 base and J 1 base; bases outside gene matches: 12. The CDR3 loop spans 18 amino acids. Germline-derived CDR1 and CDR2 are SGDLS and YYNGEE. The CDR3 reads CASSVSRQGTFSNTEAFF. In DNA form, the CDR3 reads TGTGCCAGCAGCGTATCGAGACAGGGGACTTTTTCGAACACTGAAGCTTTCTTT.

The chain links TRBV30 to TRBJ1-1, with 7 positions matching TRBD1. The CDR3 totals 12 residues. The junction had 7 bases not matched to a gene; V was cut back by 5 bases and J by 7 bases. CDR1 is GTSNPN and CDR2 is SVGIG in the germline V gene (reference sequence). The CDR3 loop is CAWSGAGGEAFF. The DNA for the CDR3 is TGTGCCTGGTCTGGGGCAGGGGGTGAAGCTTTCTTT.

The chain is built from TRBV14 and TRBJ2-3; 12 nucleotides align to TRBD2. J lost 6 bases, V lost 10 bases, and 5 bases had no gene match. Germline-derived CDR1 and CDR2 are SGHDN and FVKESK. The CDR3 is 13 residues long. CDR3 in DNA: TGTGCCACCAAACTAGCGGGAGGCGATACGCAGTATTTT. Its translation: CATKLAGGDTQYF.

The chain is built from TRBV7-6 and TRBJ2-1; 10 bases map to TRBD2. Trimming cost V 1 base and J 2 bases; bases outside gene matches: 2. The CDR3 totals 16 residues. Germline V gene data show CDR1 as SGHVS and CDR2 as FNYEAQ. CDR3 amino acids: CASSLDSGRPYNEQFF. CDR3 sequence (DNA): TGTGCCAGCAGCTTAGATAGCGGGAGGCCCTACAATGAGCAGTTCTTC.

The chain uses TRBV5-1 and TRBJ1-1; D is ambiguous. V lost 0 bases to trimming and J lost 9 bases, with 15 bases between them. Germline V gene sequence: CDR1 SGHRS, CDR2 YFSETQ. This CDR3 contains 14 residues. This chain's CDR3 is CASSLGQTPAKAFF. The CDR3 DNA is TGCGCCAGCAGCTTGGGGCAGACGCCTGCGAAAGCTTTCTTT.

The chain combines TRBV4-1 with TRBJ1-6, with unresolved D. Trimming pared 4 bases from V and 7 bases from J, leaving 14 bases between. The CDR3 runs to 15 residues. CDR1 and CDR2 (germline): MGHRA, YSYEKL. CDR3 coding DNA: TGCGCCAGCAGCCCGGAGGGCGCTTTGAATTCACCCCTCCACTTT. It codes for CASSPEGALNSPLHF.

The rearrangement joins TRBV30 to TRBJ1-4; a possible D gene is TRBD1 (5 bases). There are 16 residues in the CDR3. Germline CDR1 and CDR2: GTSNPN and SVGIG (reference sequence). V lost 5 bases, J lost 5 bases, and 21 bases lay in between. The CDR3 DNA sequence: TGTGCCTGGGGGGGACTACGAGGGAGGGACAATGAAAAACTGTTTTTT. It yields the protein CAWGGLRGRDNEKLFF.

This chain joins TRBV9 and TRBJ2-1; D remains unclear. The V end lost 4 bases, the J end lost 0 bases, and 8 bases lay between the germline ends. CDR1 SGDLS and CDR2 YYNGEE come from the germline V gene. This CDR3 comprises 14 residues. CDR3 sequence reads: CASSPSGSYNEQFF. Written as DNA, the CDR3 is TGTGCCAGCAGCCCGTCGGGCTCCTACAATGAGCAGTTCTTC.

The chain is built from TRBV29-1 and TRBJ2-7; TRBD2 matches 16 bases. Trimming cost V 6 bases and J 3 bases; bases outside gene matches: 8. Germline CDR1 reads SQVTM; CDR2 reads ANQGSEA. The CDR3 contains 16 residues. CDR3 nucleotide sequence: TGCAGCGTCGGGGGACTAGCGGGAGGGCCGGGCTACGAGCAGTACTTC. Amino acid sequence: CSVGGLAGGPGYEQYF.